Below are 17 T cell receptor beta chains sequenced from a single sample in a study of regulatory T cells in long-lasting Graves disease. Investigators prepared the TCR beta libraries by applying iRepertoire HTBI primers and Arm-PCR of CDR3 regions. Via MiXCR, TCRdb re-called the multiplex PCR reads, giving one row per CDR3 protein. The sample has about 500,000 distinct CDR3 sequences; roughly 17% are singletons. Time point: newly diagnosed GD, antithyroid drugs for less than 3 months. PBMCs provided the RNA from which the TCR library was made. These same data were also listed under a study on T cells in Graves' hyperthyroidism and ophthalmopathy.

This sample comprised peripheral blood mononuclear cells (PBMCs), obtained at new diagnosis, from a patient treated with antithyroid drugs. The source of these receptors is a man aged 35-49 years with Graves disease.

This clonotype was observed many times. The gene calls are TRBV18 and TRBJ2-5; D is uncertain. The germline gives CDR1 KGHSH, CDR2 LQKENI. Trimming took 8 bases from V and 5 from J, leaving 9 bases between them. The CDR3 loop spans 11 amino acids. CDR3 region: CASRLTETQYF. The CDR3 nucleotides are TGTGCCAGCCGGCTGACGGAGACCCAGTACTTC.

There are many counts of this clonotype. The J gene is TRBJ1-2, the V gene TRBV11-3; TRBD1 agrees at 10 bases. The length of the CDR3 is 15 residues. The germline V gene encodes CDR1 SGHNT and CDR2 YENEEA. With V trimmed by 3 bases and J by 1 base, 2 bases remained unmatched. For the CDR3, the DNA is TGTGCCAGCAGCTTCAGGACAGGGGGTAACTATGGCTACACCTTC. Protein sequence: CASSFRTGGNYGYTF.

This clonotype was seen repeatedly, ten times or more. The V and J genes are TRBV6-1 and TRBJ2-5; D possibly corresponds to TRBD1 (6 bases). The CDR3 runs to 15 residues. In germline, CDR1 is MNHNS, CDR2 SASEGT. Trimming took off 4 bases at V and 6 bases at J, with 18 bases between the two ends. CDR3 nucleotide sequence: TGTGCCAGCAGTGCTGGCCCCGGACAGTTGAAGACCCAGTACTTC. Its translation is CASSAGPGQLKTQYF.

This clonotype was found many times. The chain employs TRBV12-3 or TRBV12-4 and TRBJ2-5; TRBD2 might be the D (6 bases). This CDR3 contains 15 residues. Between the trimmed V and J ends, which lost 7 bases and 7 bases, there was a span of 22 bases. The CDR3: CASTLAGRASGTQYF. Written as DNA, the CDR3 is TGTGCCAGCACCCTTGCGGGGAGAGCATCGGGGACCCAGTACTTC.

There are many counts of this clonotype. The gene calls are TRBV7-8 and TRBJ2-5, with TRBD1 as a possible D gene (6 bases). V shed 4 bases and J shed 0 bases, with 15 bases lying between them. Germline CDR1 reads SGHVS; CDR2 reads FQNEAQ. CDR3 length equals 16 residues. CDR3 bases: TGTGCCAGCAGCTCCTCAGGTCGGACAGACCAAGAGACCCAGTACTTC. This codes for CASSSSGRTDQETQYF.

The sample holds many counts of this clonotype. This rearrangement joins TRBV24-1 to TRBJ2-7; maybe TRBD1 (5 bases). With 0 bases removed from V and 5 bases from J, the gap between germline ends came to 13 bases. Germline V gives CDR1 KGHDR, CDR2 SFDVKD. The CDR3 spans 15 residues. CDR3 nucleotides: TGTGCCACCAGTGATTTGGTGACAGTTTCCCACGAGCAGTACTTC. Translation: CATSDLVTVSHEQYF.

This clonotype has only a few counts. A clone one base away is much larger, so this may be a read error. V is TRBV14 and J is TRBJ1-1; no clear D. The CDR3 extends over 13 amino acids. Looked up from germline, CDR1 is SGHDN and CDR2 is FVKESK. V was clipped by 0 bases and J by 0 bases, with 2 bases between them. This CDR3 reads CASSQDMNTEAFF. The CDR3 coding sequence is TGTGCCAGCAGCCAAGATATGAACACTGAAGCTTTCTTT.

This clonotype was detected many times. This chain links TRBV30 with TRBJ1-1, with a weak D call TRBD1 (6 bases). V was cut by 1 base and J by 0 bases, with 9 bases left in between. CDR1 and CDR2 (germline): GTSNPN, SVGIG (reference sequence). The CDR3 has 14 amino acids. The CDR3 DNA reads TGTGCCTGGAGTGGACAGGTGTTGAACACTGAAGCTTTCTTT. It translates to CAWSGQVLNTEAFF. Full variable domain (missing parts from reference TRBV30 and TRBJ1-1): SQTIHQWPATLVQPVGSPLSLECTVEGTSNPNLYWYRQAAGRGLQLLFYSVGIGQISSEVPQNLSASRPQDRQFILSSKKLLLSDSGFYLCAWSGQVLNTEAFFGQGTRLTVV.

Note on this clonotype: One junction end does not reproduce the germline sequence, and a read error may be involved. V is TRBV15 and J is TRBJ2-7; 10 bases map to TRBD1. CDR3 length: 16 amino acids. Germline loops: CDR1 LNHNV, CDR2 YYDKDF (reference sequence). CDR3 bases: TGTGCCACCAGCAGGGACGCTGGGACAGGGGCCTACAAGCAGTACTTC. Encoded protein: CATSRDAGTGAYKQYF. Looking up the rest from reference TRBV15 and TRBJ2-7 gives the full variable domain: DAMVIQNPRYQVTQFGKPVTLSCSQTLNHNVMYWYQQKSSQAPKLLFHYYDKDFNNEADTPDNFQSRRPNTSFCFLDIRSPGLGDTAMYLCATSRDAGTGAYKQYFGPGTRLTVT.

The gene calls are TRBV6-1 and TRBJ1-5, with D tentatively TRBD1 (6 bases). The CDR3 extends over 16 amino acids. CDR1 and CDR2 (germline): MNHNS, SASEGT. V dropped 6 bases and J dropped 5 bases, with 20 bases sitting between them. CDR3 sequence: CASSKGGSLWDQPQHF. DNA for the CDR3: TGTGCCAGCAGCAAAGGGGGGTCCTTATGGGATCAGCCCCAGCATTTT.

This clonotype was seen repeatedly, ten times or more. CDR3 DNA: TGTGCCAGCAACTCGGGACAGAGCGGCGAGCAGTACTTC. Translating it yields CASNSGQSGEQYF. This chain joins TRBV10-3 and TRBJ2-7; 7 bases fit TRBD1. The germline CDR1 and CDR2 sequences are ENHRY and SYGVKD. Unmatched junction bases numbered 12, after V lost 10 bases and J lost 6 bases. The CDR3 covers 13 residues.

This clonotype has ten or more counts. The V gene is TRBV7-9, the J gene TRBJ2-7, with D perhaps being TRBD1 or TRBD2 (5 bases each). The CDR3 extends over 17 amino acids. Trimming cost V 1 base and J 2 bases, with 18 bases left between them. Germline values: CDR1 SEHNR, CDR2 FQNEAQ (reference sequence). CDR3 sequence: CASSLGRIGRDPYEQYF. The DNA for the CDR3 is TGTGCCAGCAGCTTAGGACGAATCGGACGGGACCCCTACGAGCAGTACTTC.

The rearrangement uses TRBV19 and TRBJ2-7, with 11 nucleotides matching TRBD1. J lost 4 bases, V lost 3 bases, and 8 bases had no gene match. The CDR3 is 16 amino acids. The V gene's germline CDR1 is LNHDA and CDR2 SQIVND (reference sequence). CDR3 in amino acids: CASSISGTGGTYEQYF. The CDR3 region has the DNA TGTGCCAGTAGTATCTCCGGGACAGGGGGTACGTACGAGCAGTACTTC.

This clonotype was found a few times. V is TRBV20-1 and J is TRBJ2-7; TRBD2 agrees at 10 bases. Germline V gene data show CDR1 as DFQATT and CDR2 as SNEGSKA (reference sequence). There are 14 residues in the CDR3. V trimming: 2 bases; J trimming: 4 bases; junction bases outside the gene matches: 5. The DNA of the CDR3 is TGCAGTGCTAGACGTCTAGCGGGAGCGTACGAGCAGTACTTC. It translates to CSARRLAGAYEQYF.

This clonotype has ten or more counts. This chain connects TRBV7-3 to TRBJ2-6; D gene unclear. Deletions cut 3 bases from V and 0 bases from J, with 3 bases between. Germline V gives CDR1 SGHTA, CDR2 FQGTGA. The CDR3 extends over 14 amino acids. This chain's CDR3 is CASSLYSGANVLTF. CDR3 DNA sequence: TGTGCCAGCAGCTTGTACTCTGGGGCCAACGTCCTGACTTTC.

This clonotype appeared many times. The DNA for the CDR3 is TGTGCCAGCAGGGCAGGGGGGTCGAACACTGAAGCTTTCTTT. Translation gives CASRAGGSNTEAFF. The chain joins TRBV28 to TRBJ1-1, with 7 bases matching TRBD1. Germline V gene lookup returns CDR1 MDHEN and CDR2 SYDVKM. With 6 bases clipped from V and 1 base from J, the junction kept 5 bases outside the gene matches. The CDR3 sequence is 14 residues long. Looking up the rest from reference TRBV28 and TRBJ1-1 gives the full variable domain: DVKVTQSSRYLVKRTGEKVFLECVQDMDHENMFWYRQDPGLGLRLIYFSYDVKMKEKGDIPEGYSVSREKKERFSLILESASTNQTSMYLCASRAGGSNTEAFFGQGTRLTVV.

This clonotype has a count of ten or more. The CDR3 DNA is TGTGCCAGCAGCACGTTAGCGGGAGGGCCGGACGAGCAGTACTTC. It is translated as CASSTLAGGPDEQYF. The rearrangement uses TRBV7-9 and TRBJ2-7; TRBD2 matches 11 bases. V was pared by 5 bases and J by 5 bases, with 8 bases of the junction left unmatched. Germline lookup yields CDR1 SEHNR and CDR2 FQNEAQ (reference sequence). The CDR3 runs 15 residues. The full variable domain, completed using reference TRBV7-9 and TRBJ2-7, is DTGVSQNPRHKITKRGQNVTFRCDPISEHNRLYWYRQTLGQGPEFLTYFQNEAQLEKSRLLSDRFSAERPKGSFSTLEIQRTEQGDSAMYLCASSTLAGGPDEQYFGPGTRLTVT.